Listed below are T cell receptor beta chains from one sample, sequenced in a study of somatic mutations in cytotoxic T cells in rheumatoid arthritis. The protocol was immunoSEQ multiplex PCR, while the TCRdb copy is restricted to in-frame clones and leaves out a portion. The sample shows 13,000 to 15,000 clones, around 70% of them seen only once. Material for sequencing was CD8+ T cells sorted from blood. These receptors came from an adult with rheumatoid arthritis. Each CDR3 is given with its conserved first and last residue. Fields, in order: J gene, V gene, CDR3 protein.

TRBJ1-4	TRBV7-8	CASSHGPRLGEKLFF
TRBJ1-2	TRBV6-5	CASKLYAAASYGYTF
TRBJ1-1	TRBV4-2	CASSEDPTGPNTEAFF
TRBJ1-1	TRBV19	CASTTGNTEAFF
TRBJ2-7	TRBV27	CASSPRTGASGEQYF
TRBJ2-7	TRBV5-6	CASSLAAQGGWVYEQYF
TRBJ2-5	TRBV27	CASSLGETQYF
TRBJ1-3	TRBV28	CASRQGLISGNTIYF
TRBJ2-3	TRBV4-1	CASSQGERGGSTDTQYF
TRBJ1-1	TRBV9	CASSPRIIGVNTEAFF
TRBJ2-3	TRBV28	CASSSRLAGGPNVDTQYF
TRBJ2-7	TRBV2	CASSEGDRGSYEQYF
TRBJ2-7	TRBV4-1	CASSPEGKGNEQYF
TRBJ2-2	TRBV6-5	CASSYGTANTGELFF